Listed below are T cell receptor beta chains from one sample, sequenced in a study of T cell responses to AZD1222 COVID-19 vaccine. Sequenced by immunoSEQ multiplex PCR; TCRdb stores in-frame clones only, minus some. The table records 86,000 or so clones, just over 85% of them present only once. The sequencing used peripheral blood, collected 28 days after the second AZD1222 dose. The source is an adult who received the AZD1222 COVID-19 vaccine. CDR3s include the opening cysteine and the closing phenylalanine or tryptophan. Each record gives: D gene, V gene, J gene, clone size, CDR3 DNA, CDR3 protein. A D gene is named only where the DNA matches it firmly. A clone size is listed for some rows: how often the clone was seen (once, few, many), or a class if it is expanded.

>-|TRBV28|TRBJ1-2|once
TGTGCCAGCAGTTTACCCCCTAACTATGGCTACACCTTC
CASSLPPNYGYTF
>-|TRBV18|TRBJ2-7|-
TGTGCCAGCTCACCGGGCGGACCCTACGAGCAGTACTTC
CASSPGGPYEQYF
>-|TRBV4-2|TRBJ2-2|-
TGTGCCAGCAGCCTGGGTTCCGTGACCGGGGAGCTGTTTTTT
CASSLGSVTGELFF
>TRBD1|TRBV5-4|TRBJ1-2|few
TGTGCCAGCAGCTTGTGGTCAGGGGGCCGCATAACTAACTATGGCTACACCTTC
CASSLWSGGRITNYGYTF
>-|TRBV10-1|TRBJ2-7|few
TGCGCCAGCAGTGACACCGGGACCCCGGGCTACGAGCAGTACTTC
CASSDTGTPGYEQYF
>-|TRBV7-6|TRBJ2-4|-
TGTGCCAGCAGCTTACGGGGGCCACTAGCCAAAAACATTCAGTACTTC
CASSLRGPLAKNIQYF
>-|TRBV2|TRBJ2-7|-
TGTGCCAGCAGTCTCGACATTTCAGGGGATGGGACCTACGAGCAGTACTTC
CASSLDISGDGTYEQYF
>TRBD1|TRBV7-9|TRBJ2-2|few
TGTGCCAGCAGCTCGGGACAGGGGTGGACCGGGGAGCTGTTTTTT
CASSSGQGWTGELFF
>-|TRBV7-2|TRBJ2-7|-
TGTGCCAGCAGCCGTTACTCCTACGAGCAGTACTTC
CASSRYSYEQYF
>-|TRBV5-1|TRBJ1-1|once
TGCGCCAGCAGCCCGGGAGGGCGAGTGAACACTGAAGCTTTCTTT
CASSPGGRVNTEAFF
>-|TRBV5-4|TRBJ2-7|-
TGTGCCAGCAGCTTGGGGCCACGGGACAACTCCTACGAGCAGTACTTC
CASSLGPRDNSYEQYF